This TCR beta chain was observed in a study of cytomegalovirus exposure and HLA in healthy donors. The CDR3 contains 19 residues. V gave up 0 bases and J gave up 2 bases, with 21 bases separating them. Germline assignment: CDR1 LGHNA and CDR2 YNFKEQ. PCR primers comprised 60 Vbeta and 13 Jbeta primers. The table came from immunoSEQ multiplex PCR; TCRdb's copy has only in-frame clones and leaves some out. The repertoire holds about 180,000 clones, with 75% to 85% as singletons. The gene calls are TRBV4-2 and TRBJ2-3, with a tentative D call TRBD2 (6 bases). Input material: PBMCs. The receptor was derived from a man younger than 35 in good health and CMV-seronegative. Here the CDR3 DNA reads TGTGCCAGCAGCCAAGATCGGTCCGGGGACTTCCCCCCCACAGATACGCAGTATTTT. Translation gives CASSQDRSGDFPPTDTQYF.